Each of the 23 T cell receptor beta chains below was sequenced from the same sample in a study of T cells in women clearing cervical HPV infection. Produced via immunoSEQ multiplex PCR; TCRdb's table is partial and in-frame only. Its clone listing holds more than 20,000 clones. Specimen: blood buffy coat. Receptor source: a woman aged 18 to 75 with a cervical HPV16 infection that either progressed to CIN3+ or cleared (not recorded which).

CDR3 DNA (partial): TGTGCCAGCAGCTTAGAGGGCCAGGGCCCCTACGAG. Translation gives CASSLEGQGPYE. The CDR3 as a whole reads CASSLEGQGPYEQYF. V usage is TRBV11-3 and J usage is TRBJ2-7, with TRBD1 as a possible D gene (5 bases). The read comes to an end 3 residues before the CDR3 does, leaving the germline J gene to fill in the end. V was shortened by 0 bases and J by 2 bases, with 11 bases between the two germline ends. The length of the CDR3 is 15 residues. Germline V CDR1 and CDR2: SGHNT, YENEEA.

A remark on this clone: The observed sequence ends 3 residues before the CDR3 terminus, with the missing tail filled in from the germline J gene. The chain uses TRBV2 and TRBJ1-2; unclear D gene. The CDR3 has 14 amino acids. The V and J ends lost 6 bases and 1 base respectively, with 12 bases between them. Germline assignment: CDR1 SNHLY and CDR2 FYNNEI. The sequenced CDR3 bases are TGTGCCAGCAGCGCCCCTCCCTATAACTATGGC. Translated: CASSAPPYNYG. The entire CDR3 protein is CASSAPPYNYGYTF.

Partial CDR3 DNA: TGCGCCAGCAGCTCCAGCAGGGGGCTGGGGGAGACC. This sequence encodes CASSSSRGLGET. The CDR3 in its entirety is CASSSSRGLGETQYF. V and J are TRBV5-1 and TRBJ2-5; 8 nucleotides line up with TRBD1. The read ends 3 residues early relative to the CDR3; the germline J gene fills the gap. The CDR3 is made up of 15 amino acids. V lost 3 bases, J lost 5 bases, and 9 bases stayed unmatched. In germline, CDR1 is SGHRS, CDR2 YFSETQ.

In the case of this clone: The sequenced fragment ends 3 residues before the CDR3 boundary, so the rest is inferred from the germline J gene. This sequence joins TRBV16 and TRBJ1-5, with D uncertain. V was shortened by 0 bases and J by 0 bases, with 9 bases between the two germline ends. CDR3 size: 16 residues. Germline V gene lookup returns CDR1 KGHSY and CDR2 FQNENV. The CDR3 sequence is CASSQSGLNSNQPQHF. The CDR3 DNA, read in part, is TGTGCCAGCAGCCAATCAGGGCTGAATAGCAATCAGCCC.

A word on this clone: The read falls 3 residues short of the CDR3 end, and the missing part is taken from the germline J gene. The chain carries TRBV30 and TRBJ2-4; 9 positions agree with TRBD1. CDR1 is GTSNPN, CDR2 SVGIG, per germline (reference sequence). The CDR3 totals 16 residues. The covered CDR3 bases are TGTGCCTGGAGTTCCCTAAGGTGGACAGGGGACTATGGT. Translating gives CAWSSLRWTGDYG. The full CDR3 is CAWSSLRWTGDYGQYF.

Comments on this clone: The DNA ends 3 residues before the CDR3 does, and the rest of the CDR3 is filled in from the germline J gene. V is TRBV19 and J is TRBJ2-7, with a tentative D call TRBD1 (5 bases). Trimming removed 4 bases from V and 5 bases from J, with 12 bases in between. Per germline, CDR1 LNHDA and CDR2 SQIVND (reference sequence). CDR3 size: 13 residues. The covered CDR3 bases are TGTGCCAGTAGTAGTACTGGGGCCAACGAG. This codes for CASSSTGANE. The CDR3 as a whole reads CASSSTGANEQYF.

About this clone itself: Read data end 3 residues before the CDR3 end; the end is taken from the germline J gene. This sequence joins TRBV27 and TRBJ2-7, with TRBD1 matching over 11 bases. The V and J ends lost 5 bases and 2 bases, in that order; junction bases with no gene match: 8. Germline values: CDR1 MNHEY, CDR2 SMNVEV (reference sequence). This CDR3 contains 16 residues. The part of the CDR3 DNA that was read is TGTGCCAGCAGTCCAAATGGACAGGGGGCCACCTACGAG. Protein: CASSPNGQGATYE. In full, the CDR3 is CASSPNGQGATYEQYF.

To note about this clone: The observed sequence ends 3 residues before the CDR3 terminus, with the missing tail filled in from the germline J gene. The V call is TRBV2, the J call TRBJ1-5, with a weak D call TRBD1 (6 bases). The V end lost 5 bases, the J end lost 0 bases, and 8 bases lay between the germline ends. This CDR3 region has 14 residues. The germline V gene has CDR1 SNHLY and CDR2 FYNNEI. The sequenced CDR3 bases are TGTGCCAGCAGTTTCAGGGGTAGCAATCAGCCC. This sequence encodes CASSFRGSNQP. The whole CDR3 is CASSFRGSNQPQHF.

About this clone itself: One end of the junction does not line up with germline, which may come from a read error. Coverage ceases 3 residues before the CDR3 finishes, and the germline J gene fills in the end. The chain recombines TRBV14 with TRBJ1-2; D call uncertain. Germline V gene sequence: CDR1 SGHDN, CDR2 FVKESK. The CDR3 totals 13 residues. CDR3 protein: CASSQVTNYGYTF. CDR3 DNA (partial): TGTGCCAGCAGCCAAGTGACTAATTATGGC.

Worth noting for this clone: The sequence runs out 3 residues before the end of the CDR3; the remainder is reconstructed from the germline J gene. V usage is TRBV12-3 or TRBV12-4 and J usage is TRBJ2-1; 16 bases fit TRBD2. This CDR3 has 14 amino acids. V lost 8 bases to trimming and J lost 8 bases; unmatched junction nucleotides: 3. The CDR3 loop is CASGTSGRGDEQFF. The sequenced part of the CDR3 DNA is TGTGCCAGCGGGACTAGCGGGAGGGGGGATGAG.

In the case of this clone: The DNA ends 3 residues before the CDR3 does, and the rest of the CDR3 is filled in from the germline J gene. The chain employs TRBV2 and TRBJ1-1; D is unresolved. Germline V CDR1 and CDR2: SNHLY, FYNNEI. This CDR3 spans 13 amino acids. The chain's CDR3 is CASSDSRQAEAFF. CDR3 bases read: TGTGCCAGCAGTGATTCTCGCCAGGCAGAA.

Comments on this clone: The read ends 3 residues shy of where the CDR3 ends; the end is completed using the germline J gene. The chain employs TRBV6-4 and TRBJ2-2, with TRBD1 matching 7 bases. The CDR3 extends over 15 amino acids. The germline CDR1 and CDR2 sequences are MRHNA and SNTAGT. The ends lost 5 bases at V and 2 bases at J; junction bases unmatched: 5. Incomplete CDR3 DNA: TGTGCCAGCAGTATTACAGGGGAAAACACCGGGGAG. Its translation is CASSITGENTGE. The full CDR3 is CASSITGENTGELFF.

Concerning this clone: The missing CDR3 end, 3 residues past where the read stops, is filled in from the germline J gene. V and J are TRBV2 and TRBJ2-1; 7 bases fit TRBD2. V lost 6 bases to trimming and J lost 0 bases; unmatched junction nucleotides: 11. Germline V lookup: CDR1 SNHLY, CDR2 FYNNEI. The CDR3 is 17 residues long. This CDR3 reads CASRAKLASSSYNEQFF. CDR3 DNA, as far as it was read: TGTGCCAGCAGGGCCAAACTAGCGAGCTCCTCCTACAATGAG.

On this clone itself: The read halts 3 residues ahead of the CDR3 end, with the missing end drawn from the germline J gene. The V gene is TRBV29-1, the J gene TRBJ2-7, with 7 bases matching TRBD1. This CDR3 spans 14 amino acids. Germline assignment: CDR1 SQVTM and CDR2 ANQGSEA. J lost 6 bases, V lost 7 bases, and 15 bases had no gene match. The CDR3 sequence: CSGSTGQMIGEQYF. The DNA read from the CDR3 is TGCAGCGGCTCAACGGGACAGATGATTGGCGAG.

Note on this clone: The CDR3 end falls 3 residues outside the read, so it is completed with the germline J gene. The V gene is TRBV20-1, the J gene TRBJ2-7; 9 bases match TRBD2. This CDR3 comprises 16 residues. CDR1 is DFQATT, CDR2 SNEGSKA, per germline (reference sequence). Trimming cost V 1 base and J 3 bases; bases outside gene matches: 10. CDR3 loop: CSARVIRLAGNYEQYF. The sequenced CDR3 bases are TGCAGTGCTAGAGTGATTCGGCTAGCGGGAAACTACGAG.

Remarks on this clone: The observed sequence ends 3 residues before the CDR3 terminus, with the missing tail filled in from the germline J gene. The rearrangement links TRBV19 to TRBJ2-5, with TRBD2 matching over 8 bases. Per the germline V gene, CDR1 is LNHDA and CDR2 is SQIVND (reference sequence). There are 16 residues in the CDR3. The J segment lost 7 bases and the V segment lost 4 bases, leaving 14 bases of the junction unmatched. The sequenced CDR3 bases are TGTGCCAGTAGTACCGCCGGGACTAGTGGGATTGGGACC. This sequence encodes CASSTAGTSGIGT. The whole CDR3 reads CASSTAGTSGIGTQYF.

A note on this clone: The DNA ends 3 residues before the CDR3 does, and the rest of the CDR3 is filled in from the germline J gene. The rearrangement joins TRBV2 to TRBJ2-1; 12 nucleotides align to TRBD1. The CDR3 loop spans 15 amino acids. V trimming: 7 bases; J trimming: 7 bases; junction bases outside the gene matches: 8. In germline, CDR1 is SNHLY, CDR2 FYNNEI. CDR3: CASKTGTGGGNEQFF. Partial CDR3 DNA: TGTGCCAGCAAAACCGGGACAGGGGGCGGGAATGAG. Complete variable domain (other parts from reference TRBV2 and TRBJ2-1): EPEVTQTPSHQVTQMGQEVILRCVPISNHLYFYWYRQILGQKVEFLVSFYNNEISEKSEIFDDQFSVERPDGSNFTLKIRSTKLEDSAMYFCASKTGTGGGNEQFFGPGTRLTVL.

About this clone itself: The read halts 3 residues ahead of the CDR3 end, with the missing end drawn from the germline J gene. The chain uses TRBV19 and TRBJ2-3; D is unclear. Germline loops: CDR1 LNHDA, CDR2 SQIVND (reference sequence). This CDR3 is built from 11 residues. The V end was cut by 10 bases, the J end by 6 bases, with 11 bases between. The covered CDR3 bases are TGTGCCACCCTGTCTTTGGATACG. Translating gives CATLSLDT. From start to end, the CDR3 is CATLSLDTQYF. The variable domain in full, with the rest retrieved from reference TRBV19 and TRBJ2-3, is DGGITQSPKYLFRKEGQNVTLSCEQNLNHDAMYWYRQDPGQGLRLIYYSQIVNDFQKGDIAEGYSVSREKKESFPLTVTSAQKNPTAFYLCATLSLDTQYFGPGTRLTVL.

A note on this clone: The CDR3 goes on 3 residues after the read ends, and that part is filled in from the germline J gene. The chain combines TRBV20-1 with TRBJ1-6; 9 bases map to TRBD1. Germline values: CDR1 DFQATT, CDR2 SNEGSKA (reference sequence). CDR3 length: 14 residues. The V gene end was trimmed by 6 bases and the J gene end by 7 bases; junction bases not matched to a gene: 7. The CDR3 DNA, read in part, is TGCAGTGCGCTACACAGGGGGCTGAATTCACCC. It yields the protein CSALHRGLNSP. The whole CDR3 sequence is CSALHRGLNSPLHF.

About this clone itself: Sequencing ends 3 residues short of the CDR3 end; the germline J gene provides the rest. This rearrangement joins TRBV30 to TRBJ2-2, with a tentative D call TRBD1 (6 bases). From germline, CDR1 is GTSNPN and CDR2 SVGIG (reference sequence). Deletions cut 4 bases from V and 8 bases from J, with 14 bases between. This CDR3 contains 13 residues. The CDR3: CAWMARGSGELFF. CDR3 bases read: TGTGCCTGGATGGCCAGGGGTTCGGGGGAG.

A note on this clone: The read ends 3 residues early relative to the CDR3; the germline J gene fills the gap. This chain connects TRBV20-1 to TRBJ2-1; a possible D gene is TRBD2 (5 bases). This CDR3 has 14 residues. Germline CDR1 and CDR2: DFQATT and SNEGSKA (reference sequence). The V gene lost 3 bases and the J gene lost 7 bases, with 16 bases spanning the gap. The CDR3 DNA, read in part, is TGCAGTGCTAGTGGGCGGGCCCGTGGGAATGAG. Protein product: CSASGRARGNE. The entire CDR3 is CSASGRARGNEQFF.

Comment on this clone: The germline gene is not matched at one end of the junction; a read error may be the cause. The CDR3 end falls 3 residues outside the read, so it is completed with the germline J gene. Other DNA sequences from this sample encode an identical CDR3 as well. The V call is TRBV5-1, the J call TRBJ1-3; 10 nucleotides align to TRBD1. The CDR3 extends over 20 amino acids. Germline V lookup: CDR1 SGHRS, CDR2 YFSETQ. The CDR3 here is CASSLFLEGTGTGAGNTIYF. CDR3 DNA (partial): TGCGCCAGCAGCTTGTTTTTAGAAGGAACCGGGACAGGGGCTGGAAACACA.

Worth noting for this clone: The read terminates 3 residues before the CDR3 end, so the remaining end is supplied by the germline J gene. The rearrangement joins TRBV6-4 to TRBJ1-4, with 8 nucleotides matching TRBD1. The CDR3 extends over 15 amino acids. The germline gives CDR1 MRHNA, CDR2 SNTAGT. CDR3: CASSENRGVNSPLFF. The CDR3 DNA, read in part, is TGTGCCAGCAGTGAGAACAGGGGGGTTAATTCACCA.